Sequencing of this T cell receptor (beta chain) was carried out in a study of T cell repertoires in cytomegalovirus infection. Background on the study: Signatures in public TCR beta sequences pointed to both CMV infection and matching HLA type.

This clonotype occurred a few times. Its cognate antigen is unknown. TCRdb fed the reads into MiXCR, producing one record per CDR3 protein. The sample records roughly 990,000 distinct CDR3 sequences, 30% to 40% being singletons. The V segment lost 2 bases and the J segment 6 bases; nucleotides outside the gene matches: 12. This CDR3 region has 16 residues. Study outcomes and limitations: HLA-C-restricted CMV-specific TCR beta clonotypes were dominant in the ex vivo response. Adding up the frequency of public TCR beta families identified people who carried CMV plus the relevant HLA.

This TCR was recovered from a human donor in good health (CMV status not recorded). Some clones in this sample may be carry-over from other donors' samples. The sequencing used cultured CD8+ T cells from PBMCs, collected from culture after CMV antigen stimulation. The chain has TRBV6-7 and TRBJ2-5, with 7 bases identical to TRBD1. TRBV6-7 is given ORF status, its function remaining uncertain. CDR3 coding DNA: TGTGCCAGCAGTTACCCTCCGACAGGGAGAAGAAAGACCCAGTACTTC. Its translation: CASSYPPTGRRKTQYF.